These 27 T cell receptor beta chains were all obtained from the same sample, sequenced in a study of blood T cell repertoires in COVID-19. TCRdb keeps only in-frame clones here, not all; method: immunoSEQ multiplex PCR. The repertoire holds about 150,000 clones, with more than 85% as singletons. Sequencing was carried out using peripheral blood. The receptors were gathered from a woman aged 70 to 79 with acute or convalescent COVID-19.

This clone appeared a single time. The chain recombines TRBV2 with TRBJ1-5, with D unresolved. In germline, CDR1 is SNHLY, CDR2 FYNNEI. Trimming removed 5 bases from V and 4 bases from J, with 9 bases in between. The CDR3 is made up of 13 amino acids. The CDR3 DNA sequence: TGTGCCAGCAGTCGGGGTTCTAATCAGCCCCAGCATTTT. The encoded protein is CASSRGSNQPQHF.

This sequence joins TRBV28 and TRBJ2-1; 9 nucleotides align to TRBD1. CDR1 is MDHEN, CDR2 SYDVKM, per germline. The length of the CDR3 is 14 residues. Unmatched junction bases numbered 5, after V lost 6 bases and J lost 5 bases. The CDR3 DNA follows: TGTGCCAGCAGGGGGACAGGGAGAAACAATGAGCAGTTCTTC. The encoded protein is CASRGTGRNNEQFF.

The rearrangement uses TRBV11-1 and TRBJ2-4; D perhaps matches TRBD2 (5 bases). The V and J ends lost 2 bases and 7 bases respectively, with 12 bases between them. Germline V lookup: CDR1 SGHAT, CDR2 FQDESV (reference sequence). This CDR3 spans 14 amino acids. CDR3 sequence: CASSLSGRTNIQYF. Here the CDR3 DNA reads TGTGCCAGCAGCTTAAGCGGACGGACGAACATTCAGTACTTC.

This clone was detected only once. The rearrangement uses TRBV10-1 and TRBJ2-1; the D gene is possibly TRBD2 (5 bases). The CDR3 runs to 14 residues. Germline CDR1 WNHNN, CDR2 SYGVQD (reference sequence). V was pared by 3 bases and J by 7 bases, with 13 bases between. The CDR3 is CASSDSEKFNEQFF. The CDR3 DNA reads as TGCGCCAGCAGTGATAGCGAGAAGTTTAATGAGCAGTTCTTC.

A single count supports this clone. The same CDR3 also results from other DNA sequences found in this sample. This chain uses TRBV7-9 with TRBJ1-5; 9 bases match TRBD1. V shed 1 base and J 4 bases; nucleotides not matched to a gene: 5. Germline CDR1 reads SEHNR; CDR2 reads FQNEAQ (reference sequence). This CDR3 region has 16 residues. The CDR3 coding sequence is TGTGCCAGCAGCTTAGGGACAGGGGAAAATAATCAGCCCCAGCATTTT. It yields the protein CASSLGTGENNQPQHF.

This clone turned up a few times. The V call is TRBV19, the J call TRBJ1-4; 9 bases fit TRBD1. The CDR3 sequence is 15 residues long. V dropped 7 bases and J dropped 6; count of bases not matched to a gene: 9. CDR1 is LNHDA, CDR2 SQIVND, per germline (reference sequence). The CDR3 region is CASTVQGTGYEKLFF. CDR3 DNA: TGTGCCAGTACGGTCCAAGGGACAGGGTATGAAAAACTGTTTTTT.

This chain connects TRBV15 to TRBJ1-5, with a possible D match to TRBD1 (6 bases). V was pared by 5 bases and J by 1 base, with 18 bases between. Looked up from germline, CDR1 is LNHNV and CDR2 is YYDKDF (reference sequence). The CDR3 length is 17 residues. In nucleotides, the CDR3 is TGTGCCACCAGCTCCGGACAGTTGGGGATGAGCAATCAGCCCCAGCATTTT. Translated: CATSSGQLGMSNQPQHF.

This chain's CDR3 is CASSLDRGHRNYNEQFF. The CDR3 DNA follows: TGTGCCAGCAGCTTGGACAGGGGGCATAGGAACTACAATGAGCAGTTCTTC. The chain is built from TRBV5-6 and TRBJ2-1, with 9 bases fitting TRBD1. This CDR3 is 17 amino acids long. CDR1 and CDR2 (germline): SGHDT, YYEEEE. V lost 0 bases and J lost 3; bases outside the gene matches: 7.

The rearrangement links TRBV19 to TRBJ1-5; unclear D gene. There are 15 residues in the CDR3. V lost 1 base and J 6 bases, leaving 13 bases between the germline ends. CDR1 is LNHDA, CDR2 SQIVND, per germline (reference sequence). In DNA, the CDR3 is TGTGCCAGTAGTATAGGCCCTGACTCTATTCAGCCCCAGCATTTT. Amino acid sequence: CASSIGPDSIQPQHF. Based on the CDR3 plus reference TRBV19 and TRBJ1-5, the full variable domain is DGGITQSPKYLFRKEGQNVTLSCEQNLNHDAMYWYRQDPGQGLRLIYYSQIVNDFQKGDIAEGYSVSREKKESFPLTVTSAQKNPTAFYLCASSIGPDSIQPQHFGDGTRLSIL.

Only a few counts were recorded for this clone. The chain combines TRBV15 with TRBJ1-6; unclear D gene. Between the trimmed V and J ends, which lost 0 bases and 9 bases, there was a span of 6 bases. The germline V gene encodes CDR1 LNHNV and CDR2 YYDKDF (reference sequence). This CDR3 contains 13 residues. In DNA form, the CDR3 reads TGTGCCACCAGCAGAGATTCGGTTTCACCCCTCCACTTT. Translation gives CATSRDSVSPLHF. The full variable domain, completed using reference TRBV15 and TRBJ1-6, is DAMVIQNPRYQVTQFGKPVTLSCSQTLNHNVMYWYQQKSSQAPKLLFHYYDKDFNNEADTPDNFQSRRPNTSFCFLDIRSPGLGDTAMYLCATSRDSVSPLHFGNGTRLTVT.

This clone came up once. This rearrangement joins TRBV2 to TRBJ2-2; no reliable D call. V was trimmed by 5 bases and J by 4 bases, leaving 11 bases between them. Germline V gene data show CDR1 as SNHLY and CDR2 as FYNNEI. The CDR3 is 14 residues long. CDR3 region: CASSQSSSTGELFF. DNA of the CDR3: TGTGCCAGCAGTCAATCTAGTAGCACCGGGGAGCTGTTTTTT. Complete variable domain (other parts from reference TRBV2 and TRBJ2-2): EPEVTQTPSHQVTQMGQEVILRCVPISNHLYFYWYRQILGQKVEFLVSFYNNEISEKSEIFDDQFSVERPDGSNFTLKIRSTKLEDSAMYFCASSQSSSTGELFFGEGSRLTVL.

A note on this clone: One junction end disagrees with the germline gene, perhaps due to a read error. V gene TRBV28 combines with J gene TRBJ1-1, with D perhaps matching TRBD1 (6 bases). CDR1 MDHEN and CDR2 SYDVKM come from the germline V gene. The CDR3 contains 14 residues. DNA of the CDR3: TGTGCCAGCAGTTTATTGCAGGGGAACGCTGAAGCTTTCTTT. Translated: CASSLLQGNAEAFF.

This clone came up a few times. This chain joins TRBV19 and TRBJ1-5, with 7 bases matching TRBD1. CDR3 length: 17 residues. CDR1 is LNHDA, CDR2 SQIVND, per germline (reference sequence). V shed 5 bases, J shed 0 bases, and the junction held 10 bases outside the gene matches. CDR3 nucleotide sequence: TGTGCCAGTAGTCCGGGATACAGGGGAACTAGCAATCAGCCCCAGCATTTT. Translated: CASSPGYRGTSNQPQHF.

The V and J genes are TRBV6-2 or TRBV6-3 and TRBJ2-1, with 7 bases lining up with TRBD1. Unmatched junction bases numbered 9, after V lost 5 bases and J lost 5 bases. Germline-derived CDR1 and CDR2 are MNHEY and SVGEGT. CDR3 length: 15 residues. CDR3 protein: CASSGEGAGNNEQFF. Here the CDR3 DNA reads TGTGCCAGCAGTGGTGAGGGGGCAGGTAACAATGAGCAGTTCTTC.

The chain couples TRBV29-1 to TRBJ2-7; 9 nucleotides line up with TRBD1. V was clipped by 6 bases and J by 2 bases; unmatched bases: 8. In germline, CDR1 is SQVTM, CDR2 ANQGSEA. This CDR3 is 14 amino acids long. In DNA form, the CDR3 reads TGCAGCGTGGGAGGGACAGGGTCGACCTACGAGCAGTACTTC. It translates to CSVGGTGSTYEQYF.

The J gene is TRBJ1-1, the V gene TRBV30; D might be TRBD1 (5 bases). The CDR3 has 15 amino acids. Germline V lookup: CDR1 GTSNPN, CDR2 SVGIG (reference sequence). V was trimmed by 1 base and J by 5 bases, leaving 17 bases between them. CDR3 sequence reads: CAWSGRGGDGTEAFF. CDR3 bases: TGTGCCTGGAGTGGTCGTGGGGGGGATGGGACTGAAGCTTTCTTT.

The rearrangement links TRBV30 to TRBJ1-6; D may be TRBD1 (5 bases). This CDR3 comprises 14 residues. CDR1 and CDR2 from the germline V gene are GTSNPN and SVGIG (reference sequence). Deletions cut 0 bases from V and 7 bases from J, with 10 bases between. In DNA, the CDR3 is TGTGCCTGGAGTGTTCAGGGTGTAAATTCACCCCTCCACTTT. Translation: CAWSVQGVNSPLHF.

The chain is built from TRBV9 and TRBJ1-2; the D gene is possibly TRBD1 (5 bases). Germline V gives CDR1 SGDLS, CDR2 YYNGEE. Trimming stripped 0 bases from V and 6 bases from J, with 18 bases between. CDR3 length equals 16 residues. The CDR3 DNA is TGTGCCAGCAGCGTAGATAATTTTTGGGGCGTTAATGGCTACACCTTC. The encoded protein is CASSVDNFWGVNGYTF.

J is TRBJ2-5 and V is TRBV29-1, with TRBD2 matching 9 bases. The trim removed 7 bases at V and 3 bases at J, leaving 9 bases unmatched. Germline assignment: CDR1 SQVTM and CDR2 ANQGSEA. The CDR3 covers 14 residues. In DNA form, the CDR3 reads TGCAGCGGACGTGGTAGCGGGGGAAAAGAGACCCAGTACTTC. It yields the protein CSGRGSGGKETQYF.

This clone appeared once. This chain's CDR3 is CASSPRTGRYNEQFF. As DNA, the CDR3 is TGTGCCAGCAGTCCCAGGACAGGGCGGTACAATGAGCAGTTCTTC. V gene TRBV6-2 or TRBV6-3 combines with J gene TRBJ2-1; 8 nucleotides match TRBD1. CDR1 MNHEY and CDR2 SVGEGT come from the germline V gene. With V trimmed by 5 bases and J by 4 bases, 7 bases remained unmatched. This CDR3 region has 15 residues.

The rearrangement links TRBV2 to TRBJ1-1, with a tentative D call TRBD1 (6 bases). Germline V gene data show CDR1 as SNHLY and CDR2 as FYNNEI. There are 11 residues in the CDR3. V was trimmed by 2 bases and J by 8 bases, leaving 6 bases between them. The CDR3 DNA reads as TGTGCCAGCAGTGAACAGGGGGAAGCTTTCTTT. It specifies CASSEQGEAFF.

The CDR3 is CASSLRSRQETQYF. CDR3 nucleotide sequence: TGTGCCAGCAGCTTAAGGTCGCGGCAAGAGACCCAGTACTTC. The chain has TRBV7-8 and TRBJ2-5; D is ambiguous. Germline assignment: CDR1 SGHVS and CDR2 FQNEAQ. With 2 bases removed from V and 2 bases from J, the gap between germline ends came to 9 bases. The CDR3 is 14 amino acids. The full variable domain, rest sourced from reference TRBV7-8 and TRBJ2-5, is GAGVSQSPRYKVAKRGQDVALRCDPISGHVSLFWYQQALGQGPEFLTYFQNEAQLDKSGLPSDRFFAERPEGSVSTLKIQRTQQEDSAVYLCASSLRSRQETQYFGPGTRLLVL.

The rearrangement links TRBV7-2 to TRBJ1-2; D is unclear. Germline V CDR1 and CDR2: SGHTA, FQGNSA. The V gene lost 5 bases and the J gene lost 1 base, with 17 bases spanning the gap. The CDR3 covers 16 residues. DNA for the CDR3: TGTGCCAGCAGCCCCTTTGTTGCAGGTTTTAACTATGGCTACACCTTC. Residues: CASSPFVAGFNYGYTF.

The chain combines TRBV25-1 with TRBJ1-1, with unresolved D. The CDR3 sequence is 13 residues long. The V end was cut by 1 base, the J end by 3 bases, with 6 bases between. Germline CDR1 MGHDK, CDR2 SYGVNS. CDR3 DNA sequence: TGTGCCAGCAGTGAATTTAGCTACACTGAAGCTTTCTTT. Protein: CASSEFSYTEAFF.

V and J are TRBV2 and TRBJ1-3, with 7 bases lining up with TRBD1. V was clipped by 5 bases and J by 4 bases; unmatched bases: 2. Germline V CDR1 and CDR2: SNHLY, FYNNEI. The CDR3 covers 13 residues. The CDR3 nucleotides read TGTGCCAGCAGTTGGACAGGAGGAAACACCATATATTTT. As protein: CASSWTGGNTIYF.

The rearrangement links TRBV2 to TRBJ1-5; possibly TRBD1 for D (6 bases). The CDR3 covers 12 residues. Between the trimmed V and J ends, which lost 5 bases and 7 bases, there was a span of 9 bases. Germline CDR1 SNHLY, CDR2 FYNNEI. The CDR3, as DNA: TGTGCCAGCAGTTACAGGGCCCAGCCCCAGCATTTT. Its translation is CASSYRAQPQHF.

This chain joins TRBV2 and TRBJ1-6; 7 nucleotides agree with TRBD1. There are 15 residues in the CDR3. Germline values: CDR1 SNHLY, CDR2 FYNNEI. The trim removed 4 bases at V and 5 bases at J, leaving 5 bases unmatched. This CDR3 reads CASSGPTGNNSPLHF. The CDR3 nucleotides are TGTGCCAGCAGTGGACCGACAGGGAATAATTCACCCCTCCACTTT.